This T cell receptor beta chain comes out of a study of blood T cells in healthy people across ages. The CDR3 covers 12 residues. With V trimmed by 8 bases and J by 0 bases, 2 bases remained unmatched. CDR1 and CDR2 from the germline V gene are SGHRS and YFSETQ. For this clonotype: The antigen remains undetermined.

Study-level results: Age advanced and TCR beta diversity per million T cells fell, roughly linearly. Shifts in expanded clonotypes may have been confounded by donor CMV status, which was unknown.

A sample-barcoded 5' primer and a J-beta primer mix were used in a second PCR of roughly 7 to 11 cycles. Every cDNA molecule carried a tag from a template-switch adaptor bearing 12 random nucleotides. TCRdb independently ran MiXCR on the 5' RACE reads; one entry per CDR3 protein. The sample yields about 2 million distinct CDR3 sequences, around 50% seen once. The chain is built from TRBV5-1 and TRBJ2-7, with TRBD1 matching over 7 bases. The source is a woman aged 40 to 50 in good health. Sequenced input: blood. DNA of the CDR3: TGCGCCAGGAGGGACAGCTCCTACGAGCAGTACTTC. It specifies CARRDSSYEQYF.